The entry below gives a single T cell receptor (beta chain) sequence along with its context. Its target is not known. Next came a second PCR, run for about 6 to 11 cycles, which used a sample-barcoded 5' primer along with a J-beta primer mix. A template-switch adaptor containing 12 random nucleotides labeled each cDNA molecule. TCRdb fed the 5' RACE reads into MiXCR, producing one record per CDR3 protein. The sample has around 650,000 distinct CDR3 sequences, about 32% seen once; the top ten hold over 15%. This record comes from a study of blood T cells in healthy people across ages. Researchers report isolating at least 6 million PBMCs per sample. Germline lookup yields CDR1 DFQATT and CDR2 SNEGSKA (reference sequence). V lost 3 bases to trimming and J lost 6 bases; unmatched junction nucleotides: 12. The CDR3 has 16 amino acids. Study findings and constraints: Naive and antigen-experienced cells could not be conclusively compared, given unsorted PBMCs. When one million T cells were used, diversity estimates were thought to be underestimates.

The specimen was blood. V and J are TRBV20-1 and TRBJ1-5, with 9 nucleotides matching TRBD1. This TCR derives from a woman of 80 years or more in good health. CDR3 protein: CSARVGGTGYSQPQHF. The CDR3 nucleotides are TGCAGTGCTAGGGTTGGTGGGACAGGGTACTCTCAGCCCCAGCATTTT.